This T cell receptor (beta chain) was sequenced for a study of shared clonotypes between healthy human individuals (dated by TCRdb to the early 2020s). For the study in its entirety: The cohort comprised a couple of women and three men aged 18 to 49 years. Per donor, three plates each were used for CD4 naive and CD4 memory, two for CD8 naive, and one for CD8 memory. Per donor, leukapheresis produced somewhere between about 0.85 and 10 billion PBMCs. Libraries were prepared and TCR repertoires were sequenced by different laboratories using diverse techniques, in order to increase sequencing depth and limit assay-specific biases. The study deeply sequenced blood TCR repertoires of about 5 healthy adults to estimate repertoire size and the extent of clonotype sharing between individuals.

Using the deep immunoSEQ assay, multiplex PCR amplified TCR CDR3 regions from genomic DNA. Extracted genomic DNA from each cell subset was spread evenly across all wells of several immunoSEQ 96-well plates, with each plate serving as a replicate. Each replicate PCR for sorted subsets received roughly 0.2 ug genomic DNA, equal to roughly 33,000 T cell genomes. The purified libraries were quantified using a Qubit 3.0 fluorometer, sized with a Bioanalyzer 2100, and then quantified again using the KAPA Library Quantification kit. Every immunoSEQ 96-well plate was sequenced on a dedicated single-read 150-cycle Illumina NextSeq 550 flow cell. Per the original workflow: The immunoSEQ output contained only junctional sequences without quality scores, so filtering could not match that applied to full-length reads. Sequences were annotated with PyIR, a Python wrapper for IgBLAST v1.9, and V/J genes and CDR3 were assigned using IMGT germline references. Reads were removed for weak V/J assignments (E-value above 1e-6), missing CDR3, stop codons, out-of-frame junctions, or ambiguous translated residues. A V3J clonotype was defined by an identical inferred V gene, J gene, and CDR3 amino acid sequence. The percentage overlap between two repertoires was calculated by dividing the number of shared unique clonotypes by the size of the smaller repertoire. Richness of each repertoire was evaluated using RTK rarefaction, the Chao1 estimator, and Recon v2.1 estimates of unobserved clonotypes. Generation probabilities were computed with OLGA for all TCRbeta clonotypes obtained by the gDNA method from several donors. TCRdb obtained this table from immuneACCESS and retained in-frame rearrangements with V and J assigned. These tables miss some clones; where compared with another copy, unresolved V genes account for less than half of the shortfall, and the remainder is unexplained. V, J and clone size derive from that table, while D and trimming were established from the DNA sequence. In this sample the table shows more than 1.2 million clones, approximately 98.5% of which occur a single time. Approximately 0.38% of the sample is in the top ten clones.

As to this clone: No antigen is known for it. Base quality data are lacking; no much larger clone is found one base away.

Points the paper makes about the study in general: Because the study included only a small number of donors, the genetic and exposure-history diversity represented was limited. Incomplete sequencing was indicated by rarefaction of sorted-subset datasets, despite the large sequencing depth. Naive subsets generally had larger estimated clonotype richness than memory subsets. Sharing across several donors was observed for around 4.8% of naive CD4, 3.5% of naive CD8, 2% to 2.5% of memory CD4, and around 0.4% of memory CD8 clonotypes. Clonotypes shared by all four sorted-subset donors showed higher generation probabilities than non-shared clonotypes. Based on pairwise subsampling, the degree of clonotype sharing among donors was expected to be affected by sequencing depth. Sampling was restricted to blood, and TCR repertoires in tissue are likely to differ from TCR repertoires in blood.

V and J are truncated by 6 bases and 1 base respectively, leaving an intervening sequence of 22 bases. From the germline V gene, CDR1 is WSHSY and CDR2 is SAAADI. Including cysteine and phenylalanine, the CDR3 has 18 amino acids. CDR3 DNA only is kept here, 54 bases in frame from base 1. The donors were healthy, HIV-negative adults who had no recently reported acute infections or vaccinations. All donors were Caucasian adults living in Nashville, Tennessee, USA. CD4+ T cells were enriched by magnetic negative selection, after which naive cells were positively selected on CD45RA and the negative fraction was taken as the memory subset. Blood was collected by leukapheresis, and PBMCs were isolated by Ficoll-Histopaque density gradient centrifugation and then cryopreserved in liquid nitrogen vapor phase. Analytical flow cytometry was used to check the purity and quantity of every magnetically sorted T cell population. Genomic DNA was isolated from each sorted fraction and quantified by UV absorbance on a Nanodrop 2000c.

The TCR sequence derives from a man aged 25-45 years in good health. Here the chain combines TRBV10-2 and TRBJ1-5; tentative D gene TRBD1, with 6 bases matching. Specimen: naive CD4+ T cells sorted from blood. The sample's cell subset or site label, in plain terms: CD45RA+ positively selected. The CDR3: CASSGVGGRSSSNQPQHF. The nucleotide sequence is TGCGCCAGCAGCGGCGTCGGGGGCAGGTCCAGCAGCAATCAGCCCCAGCATTTT.